This TCR beta chain came from a study of blood T cell repertoires in COVID-19. Whole-study context: Sample material is recorded as cDNA or gDNA derived from T cells, B-cell-depleted T cells, or PBMCs.

Seattle patient enrollment occurred during active infection, with longitudinal follow-up thereafter. The V and J ends lost 2 bases and 0 bases respectively, with 11 bases between them. The V gene's germline CDR1 is SGHAT and CDR2 FQDESV (reference sequence). This CDR3 is built from 15 residues. Using immunoSEQ multiplex PCR, the repertoire was profiled, and TCRdb retains in-frame clones only, with some absent. The data show 220,000 or so clones, about 81% seen once. The source material was peripheral blood. The TCR sequence derives from a woman aged 80 or older with COVID-19, enrolled during active disease. The chain employs TRBV11-1 and TRBJ2-7; D perhaps matches TRBD2 (5 bases). The CDR3 bases are TGTGCCAGCAGCTTATTACCGCGGGCCTCCTACGAGCAGTACTTC. Its protein is CASSLLPRASYEQYF.